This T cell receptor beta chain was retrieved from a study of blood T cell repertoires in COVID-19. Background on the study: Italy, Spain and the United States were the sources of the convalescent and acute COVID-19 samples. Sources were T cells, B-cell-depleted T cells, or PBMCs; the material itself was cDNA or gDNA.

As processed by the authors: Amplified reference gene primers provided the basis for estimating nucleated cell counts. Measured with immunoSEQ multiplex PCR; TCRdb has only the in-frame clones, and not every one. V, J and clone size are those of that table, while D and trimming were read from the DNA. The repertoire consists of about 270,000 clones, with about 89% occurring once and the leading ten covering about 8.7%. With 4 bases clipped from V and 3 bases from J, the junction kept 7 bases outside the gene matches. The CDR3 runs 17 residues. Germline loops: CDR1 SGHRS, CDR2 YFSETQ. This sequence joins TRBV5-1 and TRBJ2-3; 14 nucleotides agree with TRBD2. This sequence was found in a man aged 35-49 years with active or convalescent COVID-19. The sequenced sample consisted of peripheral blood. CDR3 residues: CASSAGLAGGITDTQYF. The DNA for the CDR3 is TGCGCCAGCAGCGCCGGACTAGCGGGAGGAATTACAGATACGCAGTATTTT.